The clone carrying this T cell receptor beta chain was seen more than once but under ten times. Its antigen remains unidentified. From germline, CDR1 is MNHNS and CDR2 SASEGT. The CDR3 length is 16 residues. The V and J ends lost 5 bases and 2 bases respectively, with 17 bases between them. The sample belongs to a study of CD8+CD57+ T cells in acquired aplastic anemia. Study as a whole: Mean DNA quantity obtained from sorted CD4+ and CD8+ cells was around 3.2 ug.

Sequencing involved patients with CD8+CD57+ cell expansion previously shown by flow cytometry. The diagnosis in all patients was severe acquired aplastic anemia. All patients were therapy-naive when blood was sampled. Regarding the study as a whole: Statistical testing detected no significant gap in CD8+ Simpson's diversity between patients and controls.

Both TCR beta VDJ combination and CDR3 sequence profiling were carried out. Genomic DNA was the template for this profiling. TCRdb re-called the reads through MiXCR, storing one row per CDR3 protein. The sample includes 150,000 or so distinct CDR3 sequences, about 48% of them seen just once. The sequenced material came from sorted CD4+, CD8+, or CD8+CD57+ T cells (not recorded which) from PBMCs. This receptor was obtained from a human donor with aplastic anemia. The rearrangement joins TRBV6-1 to TRBJ2-3; D ambiguous. The CDR3 loop is CASSRPAPPVTDTQYF. The DNA for the CDR3 is TGTGCCAGCAGTCGCCCGGCCCCTCCAGTCACAGATACGCAGTATTTT.